This is a list of T cell receptor beta chains from one sample in a study of T cell responses to AZD1222 COVID-19 vaccine. Some clones are missing from TCRdb's copy, which holds only in-frame ones; the method was immunoSEQ multiplex PCR. This table has some 78,000 clones, 83% appearing once. Sample: peripheral blood, taken 28 days after the second AZD1222 dose. The receptors were sampled from an adult who received the AZD1222 COVID-19 vaccine. Each CDR3 is given with its conserved first and last residue. Fields, in order: clone size, J gene, D gene, V gene, CDR3 DNA, CDR3 protein. A D gene is named only where the DNA matches it firmly. Size is stated for part of the rows, as once, few or many counts, or as a class when the clone is expanded.

abundance: NA; j_gene: TRBJ2-1; d_gene: TRBD1; v_gene: TRBV10-3; CDR3nt: TGTGCCATCAGTGGGAGAGGGACAGGGGGTGATGAGCAGTTCTTC; CDR3aa: CAISGRGTGGDEQFF
abundance: once; j_gene: TRBJ2-3; d_gene: NA; v_gene: TRBV6-5; CDR3nt: TGTGCCAGCAGTTACTCGACGGGGGCAGATACGCAGTATTTT; CDR3aa: CASSYSTGADTQYF
abundance: NA; j_gene: TRBJ1-5; d_gene: NA; v_gene: TRBV28; CDR3nt: TGTGCCAGCACCCCCCAAGGAGAGGGCCAGCCCCAGCATTTT; CDR3aa: CASTPQGEGQPQHF
abundance: few; j_gene: TRBJ1-3; d_gene: TRBD1; v_gene: TRBV5-4; CDR3nt: TGTGCCAGCAGCCCGTCAGGGGGCAGTGAGGGAAACACCATATATTTT; CDR3aa: CASSPSGGSEGNTIYF
abundance: NA; j_gene: TRBJ1-6; d_gene: NA; v_gene: TRBV7-9; CDR3nt: TGTGCCAGCAGCCCCCTCGGGGCATCCTCCTATAATTCACCCCTCCACTTT; CDR3aa: CASSPLGASSYNSPLHF
abundance: NA; j_gene: TRBJ1-5; d_gene: NA; v_gene: TRBV11-2; CDR3nt: TGTGCCAGCAGCCCACTTACAGGGTTTCAGCCCCAGCATTTT; CDR3aa: CASSPLTGFQPQHF
abundance: NA; j_gene: TRBJ1-2; d_gene: TRBD1; v_gene: TRBV6-5; CDR3nt: TGTGCCAGCAGTTATCAGGGACAGGGTTTAAATGGCTACACCTTC; CDR3aa: CASSYQGQGLNGYTF
abundance: once; j_gene: TRBJ2-7; d_gene: NA; v_gene: TRBV4-2; CDR3nt: TGTGCCAGCAGCCAAGATCGAAGGGGTCGCCTATCCTACGAGCAGTACTTC; CDR3aa: CASSQDRRGRLSYEQYF
abundance: NA; j_gene: TRBJ2-7; d_gene: TRBD1; v_gene: TRBV9; CDR3nt: TGTGCCAGCAGTTTAGGACAGGGCCTTGACGAGCAGTACTTC; CDR3aa: CASSLGQGLDEQYF
abundance: NA; j_gene: TRBJ2-2; d_gene: TRBD2; v_gene: TRBV5-1; CDR3nt: TGCGCCAGCAGCCGGACTAGCGGGAGGGGGGTCGCCGGGGAGCTGTTTTTT; CDR3aa: CASSRTSGRGVAGELFF
abundance: NA; j_gene: TRBJ2-7; d_gene: NA; v_gene: TRBV7-2; CDR3nt: TGTGCCAGCAGCTTATCTGGGGGCCCCTCCTACGAGCAGTACTTC; CDR3aa: CASSLSGGPSYEQYF
abundance: NA; j_gene: TRBJ2-5; d_gene: TRBD2; v_gene: TRBV13; CDR3nt: TGTGCCAGCAGCTTAAACCGTCGGCGGGAGGGACCCATTGGGGAGACCCAGTACTTC; CDR3aa: CASSLNRRREGPIGETQYF
abundance: NA; j_gene: TRBJ2-1; d_gene: NA; v_gene: TRBV19; CDR3nt: TGTGCCAGTAGCTTGGGGGGCTACAATGAGCAGTTCTTC; CDR3aa: CASSLGGYNEQFF
abundance: NA; j_gene: TRBJ2-5; d_gene: TRBD2; v_gene: TRBV9; CDR3nt: TGTGCCAGCAGCGTTGGGGCTAGCGGGCCGGGGGAGACCCAGTACTTC; CDR3aa: CASSVGASGPGETQYF
abundance: NA; j_gene: TRBJ2-7; d_gene: NA; v_gene: TRBV18; CDR3nt: TGTGCCAGCTCACCACGGACGGGCGAGCAGTACTTC; CDR3aa: CASSPRTGEQYF
abundance: NA; j_gene: TRBJ2-3; d_gene: NA; v_gene: TRBV28; CDR3nt: TGTGCCAGCAGCACTCCTCAAGGGGGGGATACGCAGTATTTT; CDR3aa: CASSTPQGGDTQYF
abundance: NA; j_gene: TRBJ1-5; d_gene: TRBD1; v_gene: TRBV24-1; CDR3nt: TGTGCCACCAGTGAATCCAGGGGGGGCCAGCCCCAGCATTTT; CDR3aa: CATSESRGGQPQHF
abundance: NA; j_gene: TRBJ2-7; d_gene: NA; v_gene: TRBV5-1; CDR3nt: TGCGCCAGCAGCTCGGGACTTGACCGCTACGAGCAGTACTTC; CDR3aa: CASSSGLDRYEQYF
abundance: NA; j_gene: TRBJ2-2; d_gene: TRBD2; v_gene: TRBV29-1; CDR3nt: TGCAGCGTTTACTTTCGCGGGGGGGCCGACACCGGGGAGCTGTTTTTT; CDR3aa: CSVYFRGGADTGELFF
abundance: NA; j_gene: TRBJ1-1; d_gene: NA; v_gene: TRBV5-1; CDR3nt: TGCGCCAGCAGACGAGACAGCAGCACTGAAGCTTTCTTT; CDR3aa: CASRRDSSTEAFF
abundance: NA; j_gene: TRBJ2-1; d_gene: NA; v_gene: TRBV5-4; CDR3nt: TGTGCCAGCAGCTTGTACGGGGGATACAATGAGCAGTTCTTC; CDR3aa: CASSLYGGYNEQFF
abundance: NA; j_gene: TRBJ1-3; d_gene: NA; v_gene: TRBV28; CDR3nt: TGTGCCAGCAGTCTCCCCCGCGGGAATAGAAACACCATATATTTT; CDR3aa: CASSLPRGNRNTIYF
abundance: NA; j_gene: TRBJ2-1; d_gene: NA; v_gene: TRBV4-3; CDR3nt: TGCGCCAGCGCCAATCTGGTCGGCAATGAGCAGTTCTTC; CDR3aa: CASANLVGNEQFF
abundance: NA; j_gene: TRBJ1-1; d_gene: TRBD1; v_gene: TRBV30; CDR3nt: TGTGCCCGAAGGGGGACAGGGAACACTGAAGCTTTCTTT; CDR3aa: CARRGTGNTEAFF
abundance: NA; j_gene: TRBJ1-4; d_gene: NA; v_gene: TRBV7-2; CDR3nt: TGTGCCAGCAGCACCGGGACCAATGAAAAACTGTTTTTT; CDR3aa: CASSTGTNEKLFF
abundance: NA; j_gene: TRBJ2-7; d_gene: NA; v_gene: TRBV6-1; CDR3nt: TGTGCCAGCAGTGAGTGGGACGAGCAGTACTTC; CDR3aa: CASSEWDEQYF
abundance: NA; j_gene: TRBJ2-2; d_gene: NA; v_gene: TRBV24-1; CDR3nt: TGTGCCACCAGTGACCTCACCGGGGAGCTGTTTTTT; CDR3aa: CATSDLTGELFF
abundance: NA; j_gene: TRBJ1-6; d_gene: NA; v_gene: TRBV20-1; CDR3nt: TGCAGTGCTAGTCTTGAAGGGGGAACGGAGTCACCCCTCCACTTT; CDR3aa: CSASLEGGTESPLHF
abundance: NA; j_gene: TRBJ1-6; d_gene: TRBD1; v_gene: TRBV28; CDR3nt: TGTGCCAGCAGGGGGACAGGGATGCATTCACCCCTCCACTTT; CDR3aa: CASRGTGMHSPLHF
abundance: NA; j_gene: TRBJ2-6; d_gene: TRBD1; v_gene: TRBV6-2/TRBV6-3; CDR3nt: TGTGCCAGCAGTTACCGGGCGGGACAGGGCAACGCTGGGGCCAACGTCCTGACTTTC; CDR3aa: CASSYRAGQGNAGANVLTF
abundance: NA; j_gene: TRBJ1-4; d_gene: NA; v_gene: TRBV28; CDR3nt: TGTGCCAGCAGTTTAAGTCCCGGGGGACCTAATGAAAAACTGTTTTTT; CDR3aa: CASSLSPGGPNEKLFF
abundance: NA; j_gene: TRBJ1-5; d_gene: NA; v_gene: TRBV5-1; CDR3nt: TGCGCCAGCAGCTTGGGCAGCACTAATCAGCCCCAGCATTTT; CDR3aa: CASSLGSTNQPQHF
abundance: NA; j_gene: TRBJ1-2; d_gene: NA; v_gene: TRBV28; CDR3nt: TGTGCCAGCAGTCCCCGGGCTGGAGGGGGCTATGGCTACACCTTC; CDR3aa: CASSPRAGGGYGYTF
abundance: NA; j_gene: TRBJ1-2; d_gene: NA; v_gene: TRBV6-5; CDR3nt: TGTGCCAGCAGAGACGACAGGCCAAACTATGGCTACACCTTC; CDR3aa: CASRDDRPNYGYTF
abundance: NA; j_gene: TRBJ1-1; d_gene: NA; v_gene: TRBV2; CDR3nt: TGTGCCAGCCTCCACGACATGAACACTGAAGCTTTCTTT; CDR3aa: CASLHDMNTEAFF
abundance: NA; j_gene: TRBJ1-4; d_gene: NA; v_gene: TRBV3-1/TRBV3-2; CDR3nt: TGTGCCAGCAGCCAGGGGGCTTCGAATGAAAAACTGTTTTTT; CDR3aa: CASSQGASNEKLFF
abundance: NA; j_gene: TRBJ2-1; d_gene: NA; v_gene: TRBV14; CDR3nt: TGTGCCAGCAGCCAAGCGGTCCGAGGTGAGCAGTTCTTC; CDR3aa: CASSQAVRGEQFF
abundance: NA; j_gene: TRBJ2-3; d_gene: NA; v_gene: TRBV7-2; CDR3nt: TGTGCCAGCTGGTCCGCAGATACGCAGTATTTT; CDR3aa: CASWSADTQYF
abundance: NA; j_gene: TRBJ2-2; d_gene: NA; v_gene: TRBV6-5; CDR3nt: TGTGCCAGCAAAAGCGGGCCGAACACCGGGGAGCTGTTTTTT; CDR3aa: CASKSGPNTGELFF
abundance: NA; j_gene: TRBJ2-7; d_gene: NA; v_gene: TRBV18; CDR3nt: TGTGCCAGCCGCCGGCAGGGAGGCGAGCAGTACTTC; CDR3aa: CASRRQGGEQYF
abundance: NA; j_gene: TRBJ2-1; d_gene: NA; v_gene: TRBV9; CDR3nt: TGTGCCAGCAGCCCCGCCGGGGGAGCGGACAATGAGCAGTTCTTC; CDR3aa: CASSPAGGADNEQFF
abundance: NA; j_gene: TRBJ2-1; d_gene: TRBD2; v_gene: TRBV19; CDR3nt: TGTGCCAGTAGCTCTAGCGGGAGAGGGGGTAATTCCGATGAGCAGTTCTTC; CDR3aa: CASSSSGRGGNSDEQFF
abundance: NA; j_gene: TRBJ2-1; d_gene: TRBD2; v_gene: TRBV9; CDR3nt: TGTGCCAGCAGCGTAGGTCACGGGGGGACTGGCAATGAGCAGTTCTTC; CDR3aa: CASSVGHGGTGNEQFF
abundance: NA; j_gene: TRBJ2-5; d_gene: NA; v_gene: TRBV5-4; CDR3nt: TGTGCCAGCAGCTTTGGCGCAGAACAAGAGACCCAGTACTTC; CDR3aa: CASSFGAEQETQYF
abundance: NA; j_gene: TRBJ1-1; d_gene: NA; v_gene: TRBV10-3; CDR3nt: TGTGCCATCGCCTCGGGGGCTGACACTGAAGCTTTCTTT; CDR3aa: CAIASGADTEAFF
abundance: NA; j_gene: TRBJ2-1; d_gene: TRBD2; v_gene: TRBV6-5; CDR3nt: TGTGCCAGCAGTTATGGGGTAGCGGGGCCCTACAATGAGCAGTTCTTC; CDR3aa: CASSYGVAGPYNEQFF
abundance: NA; j_gene: TRBJ1-1; d_gene: NA; v_gene: TRBV5-6; CDR3nt: TGTGCCAGCAGCTTGGGAGGACATGGGAAGGGTGAAGCTTTCTTT; CDR3aa: CASSLGGHGKGEAFF
abundance: NA; j_gene: TRBJ1-6; d_gene: NA; v_gene: TRBV5-6; CDR3nt: TGTGCCAGCAGCCCCCCCCGTGGGGGACGCGGGCTGTCACCCCTCCACTTT; CDR3aa: CASSPPRGGRGLSPLHF
abundance: NA; j_gene: TRBJ1-3; d_gene: NA; v_gene: TRBV29-1; CDR3nt: TGCAGCGCCAGGCCCCAGAGCGGAAACACCATATATTTT; CDR3aa: CSARPQSGNTIYF
abundance: few; j_gene: TRBJ1-1; d_gene: TRBD1; v_gene: TRBV2; CDR3nt: TGTGCCAGCAGTCCCCCGGGACAGGGTATCTTGTGGACTGAAGCTTTCTTT; CDR3aa: CASSPPGQGILWTEAFF
abundance: medium-sized; j_gene: TRBJ2-7; d_gene: NA; v_gene: TRBV4-1; CDR3nt: TGCGCCAGCAGCCTCGAACTAGTTTCCTACGAGCAGTACTTC; CDR3aa: CASSLELVSYEQYF
abundance: NA; j_gene: TRBJ1-4; d_gene: TRBD1; v_gene: TRBV2; CDR3nt: TGTGCCACCTTAAGGGGGGACAGGGCAGGTGAAAAACTGTTTTTT; CDR3aa: CATLRGDRAGEKLFF
abundance: NA; j_gene: TRBJ1-2; d_gene: NA; v_gene: TRBV7-3; CDR3nt: TGTGCCAGCAGCGTTGACGCTAACTATGGCTACACCTTC; CDR3aa: CASSVDANYGYTF
abundance: once; j_gene: TRBJ2-3; d_gene: NA; v_gene: TRBV24-1; CDR3nt: TGTGCCACCAGTGATTTTGGGACAAGCACAGATACGCAGTATTTT; CDR3aa: CATSDFGTSTDTQYF
abundance: NA; j_gene: TRBJ1-5; d_gene: NA; v_gene: TRBV12-3/TRBV12-4; CDR3nt: TGTGCCAGCAGCTCGGGTTCTCAGCCCCAGCATTTT; CDR3aa: CASSSGSQPQHF
abundance: NA; j_gene: TRBJ1-5; d_gene: NA; v_gene: TRBV28; CDR3nt: TGTGCCAGCAGTTCAGCCGACAGGAGAACTCAGCCCCAGCATTTT; CDR3aa: CASSSADRRTQPQHF
abundance: NA; j_gene: TRBJ2-7; d_gene: TRBD1; v_gene: TRBV27; CDR3nt: TGTGCCAGCAGTCCGCCTACTTCCTGGACAGGGATCCCCTACGAGCAGTACTTC; CDR3aa: CASSPPTSWTGIPYEQYF